The 28 T cell receptor beta chains given below trace back to one sample, sequenced in a study of cytomegalovirus exposure and HLA in healthy donors (dated by TCRdb to the late 2010s). Receptor amplification or capture employed the immunoSEQ multiplex PCR assay. For the multiplex PCR, a mixture combining 60 forward primers for TCR Vbeta segments and 13 reverse primers for TCR Jbeta segments was used. Drawn from immuneACCESS, this table holds only the in-frame rearrangements with V and J called that TCRdb kept. Clones are partly lost; checked studies trace under half to an unresolved V gene and leave the rest unexplained. In this sample the table shows under 130,000 clones, approximately 66% of which occur a single time. The top ten constitute less than 3.5% of the sample. Sequenced input: PBMCs. Receptors originate from a woman in her forties or fifties in good health and CMV-seronegative.

The chain has TRBV11-3 and TRBJ2-3; 9 bases are a match to TRBD2. This CDR3 has 15 amino acids. Trimming took 6 bases from V and 4 from J; bases not matched to a gene: 8. The V gene's germline CDR1 is SGHNT and CDR2 YENEEA. CDR3 nucleotides: TGTGCCAGCAGGCGGGAGGGTGAGGGAGCAGATACGCAGTATTTT. Amino acid sequence: CASRREGEGADTQYF. Filled out from reference TRBV11-3 and TRBJ2-3, the complete variable domain reads EAGVVQSPRYKIIEKKQPVAFWCNPISGHNTLYWYLQNLGQGPELLIRYENEEAVDDSQLPKDRFSAERLKGVDSTLKIQPAELGDSAVYLCASRREGEGADTQYFGPGTRLTVL.

This chain links TRBV6-5 with TRBJ1-5; D remains unclear. V dropped 0 bases and J dropped 4 bases, with 4 bases sitting between them. From germline, CDR1 is MNHEY and CDR2 SVGAGI. This CDR3 spans 13 amino acids. CDR3 sequence reads: CASSYSRNQPQHF. CDR3 bases: TGTGCCAGCAGTTACTCTCGGAATCAGCCCCAGCATTTT.

V and J are TRBV4-1 and TRBJ2-5, with 7 positions matching TRBD2. The CDR3 covers 13 residues. Germline CDR1 MGHRA, CDR2 YSYEKL. V was clipped by 4 bases and J by 3 bases; unmatched bases: 2. The CDR3 nucleotides read TGCGCCAGCAGCCCGGGACTAAAAGAGACCCAGTACTTC. It codes for CASSPGLKETQYF.

The chain has TRBV2 and TRBJ2-7, with a weak D call TRBD1 (6 bases). The germline gives CDR1 SNHLY, CDR2 FYNNEI. V lost 4 bases to trimming and J lost 11 bases, with 12 bases between them. This CDR3 comprises 11 residues. The CDR3 DNA is TGTGCCAGCAGTGCGTACAGGGAGAAGTACTTC. It specifies CASSAYREKYF.

This chain uses TRBV5-1 with TRBJ1-1, with TRBD1 matching 8 bases. CDR1 is SGHRS, CDR2 YFSETQ, per germline. With V trimmed by 3 bases and J by 7 bases, 11 bases remained unmatched. The CDR3 is 15 residues long. CDR3 residues: CASSSLNRGSNEAFF. The CDR3 coding sequence is TGCGCCAGCAGCTCGCTTAACAGGGGGTCAAATGAAGCTTTCTTT.

The V call is TRBV6-4, the J call TRBJ1-1; TRBD1 matches 9 bases. Germline-derived CDR1 and CDR2 are MRHNA and SNTAGT. The CDR3 extends over 16 amino acids. V gave up 6 bases and J gave up 7 bases; unmatched junction bases: 15. Here the CDR3 DNA reads TGTGCCAGCAGACCGGAGATGGGACAGGGAGGCGGTGAAGCTTTCTTT. Amino acids: CASRPEMGQGGGEAFF.

The chain carries TRBV30 and TRBJ1-2; no reliable D call. The V end lost 0 bases, the J end lost 7 bases, and 15 bases lay between the germline ends. Germline assignment: CDR1 GTSNPN and CDR2 SVGIG (reference sequence). The CDR3 contains 14 residues. In DNA, the CDR3 is TGTGCCTGGAGTGTACGCACCCAAGGGAGTGGCTACACCTTC. It translates to CAWSVRTQGSGYTF.

The chain joins TRBV5-1 to TRBJ1-1; D gene unclear. The CDR3 loop spans 12 amino acids. Germline lookup yields CDR1 SGHRS and CDR2 YFSETQ. Trimming took off 0 bases at V and 5 bases at J, with 5 bases between the two ends. The CDR3 here is CASSLVGTEAFF. Here the CDR3 DNA reads TGCGCCAGCAGCTTGGTCGGTACTGAAGCTTTCTTT.

This clone is judged medium-sized. This chain uses TRBV10-1 with TRBJ1-2, with D possibly TRBD1 on 6 matching bases. The length of the CDR3 is 13 residues. Germline assignment: CDR1 WNHNN and CDR2 SYGVQD (reference sequence). V dropped 4 bases and J dropped 3 bases, with 9 bases sitting between them. This chain's CDR3 is CASSAAGDYGYTF. DNA for the CDR3: TGCGCCAGCAGTGCGGCAGGGGACTATGGCTACACCTTC.

The sample holds a few counts of this clone. V gene TRBV6-5 combines with J gene TRBJ2-7; 11 positions match TRBD1. CDR1 is MNHEY, CDR2 SVGAGI, per germline. This CDR3 spans 13 amino acids. The V segment lost 6 bases and the J segment 6 bases; nucleotides outside the gene matches: 4. CDR3 DNA: TGTGCCAGCAGAATGGGACAGGGGGGCGAGCAGTACTTC. Amino acids: CASRMGQGGEQYF.

The chain recombines TRBV18 with TRBJ2-2; possibly TRBD1 for D (6 bases). This CDR3 has 15 amino acids. V gave up 6 bases and J gave up 1 base, with 12 bases separating them. Germline V CDR1 and CDR2: KGHSH, LQKENI. The CDR3 reads CASSEKTGNTGELFF. The CDR3 DNA reads TGTGCCAGCTCGGAGAAGACAGGGAACACCGGGGAGCTGTTTTTT.

The chain couples TRBV28 to TRBJ1-6; D is perhaps TRBD1 (5 bases). The ends were cut back, 6 bases at V and 10 bases at J, with 16 bases in the middle. The CDR3 is 14 residues long. Germline V gives CDR1 MDHEN, CDR2 SYDVKM. The CDR3: CASSPREEISPLHF. The CDR3 coding sequence is TGTGCCAGCAGCCCCAGGGAGGAAATATCACCCCTCCACTTT.

The rearrangement links TRBV5-6 to TRBJ1-1; no clear D gene. In germline, CDR1 is SGHDT, CDR2 YYEEEE. V shed 0 bases and J shed 0 bases, with 9 bases lying between them. This CDR3 is 15 amino acids long. The CDR3 protein is CASSLVQTLNTEAFF. In DNA, the CDR3 is TGTGCCAGCAGCTTGGTACAGACCTTGAACACTGAAGCTTTCTTT.

The rearrangement joins TRBV7-9 to TRBJ2-7, with D perhaps matching TRBD1 (6 bases). The CDR3 covers 14 residues. CDR1 and CDR2 from the germline V gene are SEHNR and FQNEAQ (reference sequence). Trimming stripped 5 bases from V and 3 bases from J, with 14 bases between. In nucleotides, the CDR3 is TGTGCCAGCAGCGGCCGGGACATACTCTACGAGCAGTACTTC. It codes for CASSGRDILYEQYF.

The chain recombines TRBV27 with TRBJ2-7; D not certain. The CDR3 extends over 13 amino acids. Trimming stripped 6 bases from V and 1 base from J, with 10 bases between. The germline gives CDR1 MNHEY, CDR2 SMNVEV (reference sequence). The CDR3 nucleotides read TGTGCCAGCAGCCGACTCGCTTCCTACGAGCAGTACTTC. As protein: CASSRLASYEQYF.

The chain combines TRBV30 with TRBJ2-3; TRBD2 might be the D (6 bases). This CDR3 spans 14 amino acids. Deletions cut 6 bases from V and 2 bases from J, with 15 bases between. The V gene's germline CDR1 is GTSNPN and CDR2 SVGIG (reference sequence). CDR3 amino acids: CACPPEGNTDTQYF. The CDR3 DNA reads TGTGCCTGTCCACCGGAGGGGAACACAGATACGCAGTATTTT.

This clone was observed a single time. The gene calls are TRBV4-2 and TRBJ1-5, with TRBD1 as a possible D gene (6 bases). This CDR3 is 14 amino acids long. Germline V gene data show CDR1 as LGHNA and CDR2 as YNFKEQ. Trimming pared 2 bases from V and 4 bases from J, leaving 9 bases between. The CDR3 sequence: CASSQLGGNQPQHF. The CDR3 DNA follows: TGTGCCAGCAGCCAATTAGGGGGTAATCAGCCCCAGCATTTT.

The V gene is TRBV6-1, the J gene TRBJ1-6; a possible D gene is TRBD1 (6 bases). V dropped 4 bases and J dropped 6 bases, with 13 bases sitting between them. The CDR3 runs 15 residues. From germline, CDR1 is MNHNS and CDR2 SASEGT. CDR3: CASSGPQGINSPLHF. The CDR3 bases are TGTGCCAGCAGTGGACCACAGGGAATTAATTCACCCCTCCACTTT.

The chain uses TRBV7-9 and TRBJ1-2, with 11 bases aligning to TRBD1. Germline loops: CDR1 SEHNR, CDR2 FQNEAQ (reference sequence). J lost 4 bases, V lost 5 bases, and 6 bases had no gene match. CDR3 size: 15 residues. The CDR3 here is CASSPRDRGSYGYTF. CDR3 in DNA: TGTGCCAGCAGCCCCCGGGACAGGGGGAGCTATGGCTACACCTTC.

The V gene is TRBV7-9, the J gene TRBJ2-5; weak D call: TRBD1 (5 bases). The CDR3 runs 14 residues. Germline V CDR1 and CDR2: SEHNR, FQNEAQ (reference sequence). Trimming left V 2 bases short and J 0 bases short, with 7 bases between. CDR3 in DNA: TGTGCCAGCAGCTTAAGACAGAACCAAGAGACCCAGTACTTC. Residues: CASSLRQNQETQYF.

The table lists this clone with a count of one. The chain joins TRBV30 to TRBJ1-1; tentative D call: TRBD1 (5 bases). This CDR3 spans 11 amino acids. The ends were cut back, 7 bases at V and 1 base at J, with 7 bases in the middle. Germline V CDR1 and CDR2: GTSNPN, SVGIG (reference sequence). The CDR3 is CASQGNTEAFF. The CDR3 DNA follows: TGTGCCTCCCAGGGGAACACTGAAGCTTTCTTT.

The rearrangement uses TRBV7-9 and TRBJ1-2; 10 positions agree with TRBD1. Germline CDR1 SEHNR, CDR2 FQNEAQ (reference sequence). The CDR3 sequence is 16 residues long. Trimming at V came to 3 bases and at J to 8 bases, leaving 12 bases not matched to a gene. The CDR3 bases are TGTGCCAGCAGCTTCCTCACGGACAGGGGGTTCCTCGGCTACACCTTC. As protein: CASSFLTDRGFLGYTF.

This chain connects TRBV4-1 to TRBJ1-1, with TRBD1 matching 8 bases. The CDR3 contains 16 residues. Trimming took 1 base from V and 10 from J; bases not matched to a gene: 14. Germline CDR1 MGHRA, CDR2 YSYEKL. CDR3 region: CASSQVGRTGGRVAFF. The CDR3 DNA reads TGCGCCAGCAGCCAAGTCGGACGAACAGGGGGGCGGGTAGCTTTCTTT.

This clone was counted a few times. The gene calls are TRBV7-8 and TRBJ2-5, with D possibly TRBD2 on 5 matching bases. Germline-derived CDR1 and CDR2 are SGHVS and FQNEAQ. This CDR3 comprises 15 residues. V lost 5 bases, J lost 1 base, and 14 bases lay in between. The CDR3 here is CASSPDRGPQETQYF. The CDR3 nucleotides are TGTGCCAGCAGCCCGGATCGCGGGCCCCAAGAGACCCAGTACTTC.

This clone came up a few times. The CDR3 protein is CASSNRDRYNEQFF. CDR3 nucleotide sequence: TGTGCCAGCAGTAACCGGGACAGGTACAATGAGCAGTTCTTC. J is TRBJ2-1 and V is TRBV6-5; 8 bases map to TRBD1. The germline gives CDR1 MNHEY, CDR2 SVGAGI. The length of the CDR3 is 14 residues. Germline trimming cut 5 bases from V and 4 bases from J; bases unmatched to any gene: 4.

The chain carries TRBV7-6 and TRBJ2-3; unclear D gene. Germline CDR1 SGHVS, CDR2 FNYEAQ. There are 12 residues in the CDR3. V lost 2 bases, J lost 6 bases, and 6 bases lay in between. Written as DNA, the CDR3 is TGTGCCAGCAGCTTATCCGCGGATACGCAGTATTTT. Translated, it gives CASSLSADTQYF.

This sequence joins TRBV19 and TRBJ2-5; maybe TRBD2 (7 bases). V lost 6 bases, J lost 4 bases, and 15 bases lay in between. The CDR3 totals 14 residues. From germline, CDR1 is LNHDA and CDR2 SQIVND (reference sequence). CDR3 in amino acids: CASSSRGAAETQYF. The CDR3 DNA is TGTGCCAGTAGCTCTCGGGGGGCCGCAGAGACCCAGTACTTC.

The table lists this clone with a few counts. CDR3 nucleotide sequence: TGTGCCAGCAGCTTGGGGAGAGAGACCCAGTACTTC. It is translated as CASSLGRETQYF. The chain joins TRBV5-6 to TRBJ2-5; D is unresolved. This CDR3 is 12 amino acids long. Trimming shortened V by 0 bases and J by 4 bases, and 4 bases separated the two germline ends. The germline gives CDR1 SGHDT, CDR2 YYEEEE.